The next 6 T cell receptor beta chains were all read from a single sample in a study of shared clonotypes between healthy human individuals. The method was immunoSEQ multiplex PCR; TCRdb's version includes in-frame clones alone and lacks a portion of them. The sample consists of 2 million to 2.5 million clones, under 95% of them appearing once. Sequences were obtained from naive CD4+ T cells from PBMCs. Subset described: CD45RA+ positively selected. The receptors stem from a man aged 18 to 29 in good health. Some clones in this sample may be carry-over from other donors' samples.

The chain carries TRBV4-1 and TRBJ2-7; D remains ambiguous. This CDR3 contains 14 residues. Per germline, CDR1 MGHRA and CDR2 YSYEKL. Trimming cost V 1 base and J 2 bases, with 9 bases left between them. The CDR3 region is CASSQGNKPYEQYF. CDR3 DNA: TGCGCCAGCAGCCAAGGAAACAAACCCTACGAGCAGTACTTC.

The genes are TRBV6-5 and TRBJ1-1; weak D call: TRBD1 (5 bases). In germline, CDR1 is MNHEY, CDR2 SVGAGI. Deletions cut 6 bases from V and 1 base from J, with 12 bases between. The CDR3 has 14 residues. The CDR3 sequence: CASRKYDRNTEAFF. The DNA of the CDR3 is TGTGCCAGCAGAAAATACGACAGGAACACTGAAGCTTTCTTT.

For this clone: This CDR3 is also generated by other DNA sequences in the sample. V gene TRBV5-1 combines with J gene TRBJ2-3; a weak D match, TRBD1 (5 bases). This CDR3 spans 14 amino acids. Germline lookup yields CDR1 SGHRS and CDR2 YFSETQ. With 0 bases removed from V and 3 bases from J, the gap between germline ends came to 8 bases. This CDR3 reads CASSLAQGTDTQYF. CDR3 DNA sequence: TGCGCCAGCAGCTTGGCCCAGGGTACAGATACGCAGTATTTT.

The chain links TRBV7-2 to TRBJ2-1, with 9 positions matching TRBD2. Germline CDR1 is SGHTA and CDR2 is FQGNSA. This CDR3 has 17 amino acids. With 2 bases clipped from V and 7 bases from J, the junction kept 12 bases outside the gene matches. Here the CDR3 reads CASSLTPLSGSKNEQFF. In DNA form, the CDR3 reads TGTGCCAGCAGCTTAACCCCTCTTAGCGGGAGTAAGAATGAGCAGTTCTTC. Full variable domain (rest looked up from reference TRBV7-2 and TRBJ2-1): GAGVSQSPSNKVTEKGKDVELRCDPISGHTALYWYRQSLGQGLEFLIYFQGNSAPDKSGLPSDRFSAERTGGSVSTLTIQRTQQEDSAVYLCASSLTPLSGSKNEQFFGPGTRLTVL.

The V gene is TRBV5-8, the J gene TRBJ2-5; 7 bases are shared with TRBD1. The V and J ends lost 7 bases and 2 bases, in that order; junction bases with no gene match: 8. CDR3 length: 14 amino acids. Germline V gene data show CDR1 as SGHTS and CDR2 as YDEGEE. CDR3 DNA sequence: TGTGCCAGCCGCCCCCGGACAGGACAAGAGACCCAGTACTTC. It yields the protein CASRPRTGQETQYF.

Comments on this clone: This sample also contains other DNA sequences that code for the same CDR3. This sequence joins TRBV9 and TRBJ2-3; D gene ambiguous. Looked up from germline, CDR1 is SGDLS and CDR2 is YYNGEE. The CDR3 has 15 residues. Trimming took 0 bases from V and 0 from J, leaving 8 bases between them. The CDR3 here is CASSVVGGSTDTQYF. The CDR3 bases are TGTGCCAGCAGCGTAGTTGGTGGGAGCACAGATACGCAGTATTTT. Drawing the rest from reference TRBV9 and TRBJ2-3, the complete variable domain is DSGVTQTPKHLITATGQRVTLRCSPRSGDLSVYWYQQSLDQGLQFLIQYYNGEERAKGNILERFSAQQFPDLHSELNLSSLELGDSALYFCASSVVGGSTDTQYFGPGTRLTVL.